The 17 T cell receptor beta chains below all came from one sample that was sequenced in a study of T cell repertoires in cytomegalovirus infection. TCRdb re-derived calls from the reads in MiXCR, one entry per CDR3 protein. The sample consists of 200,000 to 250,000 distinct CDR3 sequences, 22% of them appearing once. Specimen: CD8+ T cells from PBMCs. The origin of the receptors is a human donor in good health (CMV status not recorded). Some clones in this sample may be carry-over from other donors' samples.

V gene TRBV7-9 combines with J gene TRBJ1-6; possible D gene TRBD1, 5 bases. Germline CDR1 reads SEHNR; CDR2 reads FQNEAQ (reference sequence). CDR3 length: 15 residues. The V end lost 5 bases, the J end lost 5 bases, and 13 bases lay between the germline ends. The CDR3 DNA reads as TGTGCCAGCAGCGAGCTTAGGGGTGATAATTCACCCCTCCACTTT. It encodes CASSELRGDNSPLHF.

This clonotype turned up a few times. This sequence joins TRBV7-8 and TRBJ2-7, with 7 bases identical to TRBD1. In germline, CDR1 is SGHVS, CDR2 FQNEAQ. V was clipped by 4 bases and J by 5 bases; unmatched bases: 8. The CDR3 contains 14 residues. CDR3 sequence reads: CASSYSQGWDEQYF. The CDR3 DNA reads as TGTGCCAGCAGCTACTCACAGGGGTGGGACGAGCAGTACTTC.

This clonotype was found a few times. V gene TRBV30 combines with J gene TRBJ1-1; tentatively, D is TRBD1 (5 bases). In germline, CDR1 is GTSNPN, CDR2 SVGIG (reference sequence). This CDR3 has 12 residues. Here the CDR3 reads CASETVGTEAFF. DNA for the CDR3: TGTGCTTCAGAGACAGTGGGGACTGAAGCTTTCTTT.

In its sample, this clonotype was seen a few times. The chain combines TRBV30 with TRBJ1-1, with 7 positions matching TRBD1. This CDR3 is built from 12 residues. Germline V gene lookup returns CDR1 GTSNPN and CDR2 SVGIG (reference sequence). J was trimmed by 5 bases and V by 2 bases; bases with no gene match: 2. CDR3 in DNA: TGTGCCTGGAGTCTGACAGGGACTGAAGCTTTCTTT. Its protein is CAWSLTGTEAFF.

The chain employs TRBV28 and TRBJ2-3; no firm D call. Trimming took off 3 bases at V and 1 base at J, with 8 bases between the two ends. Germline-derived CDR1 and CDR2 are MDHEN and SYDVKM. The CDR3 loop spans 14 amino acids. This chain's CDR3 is CASSFLARTDTQYF. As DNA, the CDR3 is TGTGCCAGCAGTTTCCTTGCCCGCACAGATACGCAGTATTTT.

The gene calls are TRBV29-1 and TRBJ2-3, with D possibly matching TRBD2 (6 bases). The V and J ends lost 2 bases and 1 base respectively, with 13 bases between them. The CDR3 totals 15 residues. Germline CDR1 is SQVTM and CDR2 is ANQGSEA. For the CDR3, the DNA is TGCAGCGTTGAAATCCTCGCGGGGCGCACAGATACGCAGTATTTT. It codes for CSVEILAGRTDTQYF.

In DNA form, the CDR3 reads TGTGCCAGCAGTCCCCCCGGGGAAGCTTTCTTT. Translation: CASSPPGEAFF. This chain links TRBV6-6 with TRBJ1-1; D remains ambiguous. Germline CDR1 reads MNHNY; CDR2 reads SVGAGI (reference sequence). Trimming took 5 bases from V and 8 from J, leaving 9 bases between them. The CDR3 extends over 11 amino acids.

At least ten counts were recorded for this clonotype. CDR3 sequence (DNA): TGTGCCAGCAGCTCCACCGAGGCGGGGGAATTTTACGAGCAGTACTTC. Protein: CASSSTEAGEFYEQYF. This chain links TRBV7-6 with TRBJ2-7; TRBD2 aligns across 7 bases. The CDR3 has 16 residues. The V segment lost 4 bases and the J segment 4 bases; nucleotides outside the gene matches: 13. CDR1 and CDR2 (germline): SGHVS, FNYEAQ.

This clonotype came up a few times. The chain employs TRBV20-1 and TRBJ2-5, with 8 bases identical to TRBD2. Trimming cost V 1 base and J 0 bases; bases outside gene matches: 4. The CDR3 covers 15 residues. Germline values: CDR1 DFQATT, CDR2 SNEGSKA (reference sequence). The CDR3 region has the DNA TGCAGTGCTAGAGCCGGCGGGGGGTACCAAGAGACCCAGTACTTC. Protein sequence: CSARAGGGYQETQYF.

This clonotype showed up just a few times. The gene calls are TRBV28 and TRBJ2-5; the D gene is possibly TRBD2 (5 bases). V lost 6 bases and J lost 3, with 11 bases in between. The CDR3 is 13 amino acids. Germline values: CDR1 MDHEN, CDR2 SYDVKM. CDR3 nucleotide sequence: TGTGCCAGCAGACCAGACGGGGAAGAGACCCAGTACTTC. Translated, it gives CASRPDGEETQYF.

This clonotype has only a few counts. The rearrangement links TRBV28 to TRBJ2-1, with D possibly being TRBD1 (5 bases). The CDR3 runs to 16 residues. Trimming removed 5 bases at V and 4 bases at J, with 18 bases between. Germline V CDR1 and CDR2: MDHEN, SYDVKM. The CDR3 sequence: CASSSSGGALYNEQFF. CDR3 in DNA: TGTGCCAGCAGTAGTAGTGGTGGGGCCCTATACAATGAGCAGTTCTTC.

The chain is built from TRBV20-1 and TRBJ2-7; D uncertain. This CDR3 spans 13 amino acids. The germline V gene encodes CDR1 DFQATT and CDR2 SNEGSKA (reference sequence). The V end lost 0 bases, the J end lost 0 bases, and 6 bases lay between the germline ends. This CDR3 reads CSARERSSYEQYF. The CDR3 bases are TGCAGTGCTAGAGAACGTTCCTCCTACGAGCAGTACTTC.

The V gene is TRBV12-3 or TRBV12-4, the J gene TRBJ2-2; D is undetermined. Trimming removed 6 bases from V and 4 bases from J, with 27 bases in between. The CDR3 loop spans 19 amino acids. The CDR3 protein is CASRNPETGSRFSTGELFF. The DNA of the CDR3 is TGTGCCAGCAGGAACCCGGAAACGGGCAGCCGTTTTAGCACCGGGGAGCTGTTTTTT.

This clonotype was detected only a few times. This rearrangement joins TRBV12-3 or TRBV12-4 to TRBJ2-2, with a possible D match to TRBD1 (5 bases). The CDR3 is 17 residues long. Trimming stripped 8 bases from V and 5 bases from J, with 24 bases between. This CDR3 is CASDVPEGQGRTGELFF. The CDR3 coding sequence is TGTGCCAGCGATGTCCCGGAAGGGCAGGGTCGAACCGGGGAGCTGTTTTTT.

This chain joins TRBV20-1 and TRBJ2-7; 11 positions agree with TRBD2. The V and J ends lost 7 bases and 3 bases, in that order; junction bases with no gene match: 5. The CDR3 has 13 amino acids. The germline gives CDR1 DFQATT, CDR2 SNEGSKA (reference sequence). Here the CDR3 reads CSVTSGGFYEQYF. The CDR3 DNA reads TGCAGTGTTACTAGCGGGGGATTCTACGAGCAGTACTTC.

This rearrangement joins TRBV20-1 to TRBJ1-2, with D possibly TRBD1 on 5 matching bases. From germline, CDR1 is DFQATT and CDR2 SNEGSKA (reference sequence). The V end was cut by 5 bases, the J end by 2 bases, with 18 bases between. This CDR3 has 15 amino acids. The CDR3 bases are TGCAGTGCTCCCCTCGGCAGGGTATTAAACTATGGCTACACCTTC. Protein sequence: CSAPLGRVLNYGYTF.

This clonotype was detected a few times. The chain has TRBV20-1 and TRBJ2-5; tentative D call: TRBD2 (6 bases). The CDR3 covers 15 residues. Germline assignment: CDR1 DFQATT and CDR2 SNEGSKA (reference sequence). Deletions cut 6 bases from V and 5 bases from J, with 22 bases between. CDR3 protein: CSASPGVALGETQYF. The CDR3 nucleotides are TGCAGTGCCTCGCCGGGGGTAGCGCTGGGGGAGACCCAGTACTTC.